This TCR beta chain was sequenced for a study of shared clonotypes between healthy human individuals. Study summary: Researchers assigned three CD4 naive, three CD4 memory, two CD8 naive and one CD8 memory plate to each donor. Findings and limits, study-wide: It was observed that 5% to 6% of naive CD4 clonotypes were shared across four donors.

About this clone itself: Antigen unknown.

Sorted-subset replicate PCR reactions contained 150 to 200 ng DNA, corresponding to 29,000 or so T cell genomes. Sequencing was performed with immunoSEQ multiplex PCR; in TCRdb, only in-frame clones are kept and a portion is missing. The sample includes 980,000 or so clones, 60% to 85% of them seen just once. Germline CDR1 reads MNHNS; CDR2 reads SASEGT. Trimming pared 11 bases from V and 1 base from J, leaving 16 bases between. This CDR3 is 14 amino acids long. J is TRBJ2-3 and V is TRBV6-1; D is perhaps TRBD1 (7 bases). This clonotype was obtained from a young man in good health. Sequences were obtained from memory CD4+ T cells sorted from blood. The subset: CD45RA-negative fraction. The CDR3: CAGRTGGRTDTQYF. In DNA, the CDR3 is TGTGCCGGAAGGACAGGAGGGCGCACAGATACGCAGTATTTT.